The present entry profiles one T cell receptor (beta chain) with its context. Trimming cost V 7 bases and J 7 bases; bases outside gene matches: 9. Germline CDR1 reads KGHDR; CDR2 reads SFDVKD. The CDR3 length is 14 residues. The data originate from a study of blood T cell repertoires in COVID-19. On the study more broadly: COVID-19 samples from acute and convalescent phases originated in the United States, Italy and Spain. Sample material is recorded as cDNA or gDNA derived from T cells, B-cell-depleted T cells, or PBMCs.

As originally analysed: Nucleated cell number was recorded as an estimate derived from reference gene primer amplification. The repertoire was sequenced with immunoSEQ multiplex PCR; TCRdb's copy has only in-frame clones and lacks some. That table is the source of V, J and clone size, and D and trimming were worked out from the DNA. In the table there are approximately 100,000 clones, 85% of which are singletons. The rearrangement links TRBV24-1 to TRBJ2-7, with 10 positions matching TRBD1. Sequencing was carried out using peripheral blood. The source of this sequence is a man at least 80 years old with acute or convalescent COVID-19. DNA for the CDR3: TGTGCCACCAGGCGACAGGGGGCACCAGGGGAGCAGTACTTC. Encoded protein: CATRRQGAPGEQYF.